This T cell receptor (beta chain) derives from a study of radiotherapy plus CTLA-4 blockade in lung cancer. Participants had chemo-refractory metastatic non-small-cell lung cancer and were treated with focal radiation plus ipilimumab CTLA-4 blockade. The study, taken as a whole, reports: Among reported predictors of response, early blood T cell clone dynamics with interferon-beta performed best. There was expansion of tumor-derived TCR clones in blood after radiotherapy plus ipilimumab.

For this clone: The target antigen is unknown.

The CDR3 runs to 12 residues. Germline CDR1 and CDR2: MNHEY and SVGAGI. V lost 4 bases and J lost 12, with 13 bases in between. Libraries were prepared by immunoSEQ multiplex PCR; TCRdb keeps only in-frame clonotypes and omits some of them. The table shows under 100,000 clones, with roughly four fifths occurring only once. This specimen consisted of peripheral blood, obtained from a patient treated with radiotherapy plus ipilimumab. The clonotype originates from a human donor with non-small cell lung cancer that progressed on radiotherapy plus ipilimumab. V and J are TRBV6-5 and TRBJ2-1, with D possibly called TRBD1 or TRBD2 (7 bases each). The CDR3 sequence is CASSSTGEGQFF. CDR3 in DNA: TGTGCCAGCAGTTCCACAGGGGAGGGGCAGTTCTTC.